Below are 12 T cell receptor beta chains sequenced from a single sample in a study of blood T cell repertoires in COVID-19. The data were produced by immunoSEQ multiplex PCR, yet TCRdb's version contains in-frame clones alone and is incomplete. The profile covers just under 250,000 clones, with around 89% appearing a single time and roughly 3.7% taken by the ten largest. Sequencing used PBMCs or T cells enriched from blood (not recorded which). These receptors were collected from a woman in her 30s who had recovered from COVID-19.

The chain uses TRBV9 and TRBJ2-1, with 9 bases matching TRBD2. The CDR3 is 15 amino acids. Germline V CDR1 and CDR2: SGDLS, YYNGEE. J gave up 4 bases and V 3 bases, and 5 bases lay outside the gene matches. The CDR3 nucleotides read TGTGCCAGCAGCGCACTAGCGGGCGCATACAATGAGCAGTTCTTC. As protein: CASSALAGAYNEQFF. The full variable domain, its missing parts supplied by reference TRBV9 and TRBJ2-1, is DSGVTQTPKHLITATGQRVTLRCSPRSGDLSVYWYQQSLDQGLQFLIQYYNGEERAKGNILERFSAQQFPDLHSELNLSSLELGDSALYFCASSALAGAYNEQFFGPGTRLTVL.

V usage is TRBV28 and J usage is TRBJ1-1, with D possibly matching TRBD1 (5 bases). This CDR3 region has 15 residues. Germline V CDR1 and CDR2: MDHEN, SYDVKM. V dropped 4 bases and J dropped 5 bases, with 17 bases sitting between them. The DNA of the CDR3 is TGTGCCAGCAGTTCACAGACTGGGACTACAACTGAAGCTTTCTTT. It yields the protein CASSSQTGTTTEAFF.

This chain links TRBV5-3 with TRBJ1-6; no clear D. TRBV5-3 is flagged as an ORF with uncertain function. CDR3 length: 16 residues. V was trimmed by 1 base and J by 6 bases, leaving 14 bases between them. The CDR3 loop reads CARSLIPAPGNSPLHF. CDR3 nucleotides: TGTGCCAGAAGCTTGATTCCCGCTCCAGGTAATTCACCCCTCCACTTT.

The CDR3: CAIKAGDLNTEAFF. The CDR3 region has the DNA TGTGCCATCAAGGCAGGGGACCTTAACACTGAAGCTTTCTTT. V is TRBV10-3 and J is TRBJ1-1; perhaps TRBD1 as D (6 bases). The V end was cut by 7 bases, the J end by 2 bases, with 14 bases between. This CDR3 comprises 14 residues. CDR1 and CDR2 from the germline V gene are ENHRY and SYGVKD.

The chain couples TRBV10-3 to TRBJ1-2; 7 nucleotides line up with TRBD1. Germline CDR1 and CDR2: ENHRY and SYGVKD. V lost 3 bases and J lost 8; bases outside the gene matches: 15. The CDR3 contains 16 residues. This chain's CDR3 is CAISEGRGRGAQGYTF. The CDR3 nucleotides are TGTGCCATCAGTGAAGGAAGAGGCAGGGGGGCGCAGGGCTACACCTTC.

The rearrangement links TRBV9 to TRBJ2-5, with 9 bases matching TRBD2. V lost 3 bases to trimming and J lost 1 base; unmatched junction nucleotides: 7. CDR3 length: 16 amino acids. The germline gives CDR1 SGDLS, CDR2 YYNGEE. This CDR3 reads CASSASGSGSQETQYF. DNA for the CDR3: TGTGCCAGCAGCGCCTCGGGTAGCGGGAGCCAAGAGACCCAGTACTTC.

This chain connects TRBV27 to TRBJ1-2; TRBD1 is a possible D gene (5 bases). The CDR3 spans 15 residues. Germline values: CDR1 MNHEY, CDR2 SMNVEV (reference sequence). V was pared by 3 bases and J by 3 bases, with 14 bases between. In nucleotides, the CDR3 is TGTGCCAGCAGTTTCGGGGGACGGGACCACTATGGCTACACCTTC. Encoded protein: CASSFGGRDHYGYTF.

CDR3 DNA sequence: TGTGCCAGCAGCTTAGGGGACAGGGGAGGTACTGAAGCTTTCTTT. This encodes CASSLGDRGGTEAFF. The rearrangement links TRBV11-1 to TRBJ1-1; TRBD1 matches 10 bases. The V gene's germline CDR1 is SGHAT and CDR2 FQDESV (reference sequence). The CDR3 contains 15 residues. The trim removed 1 base at V and 5 bases at J, leaving 4 bases unmatched.

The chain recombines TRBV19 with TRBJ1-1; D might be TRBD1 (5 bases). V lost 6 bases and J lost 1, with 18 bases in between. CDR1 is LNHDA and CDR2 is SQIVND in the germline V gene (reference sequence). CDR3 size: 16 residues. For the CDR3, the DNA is TGTGCCAGTAGCCCCTTACCGGACACAAGGAACACTGAAGCTTTCTTT. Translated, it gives CASSPLPDTRNTEAFF.

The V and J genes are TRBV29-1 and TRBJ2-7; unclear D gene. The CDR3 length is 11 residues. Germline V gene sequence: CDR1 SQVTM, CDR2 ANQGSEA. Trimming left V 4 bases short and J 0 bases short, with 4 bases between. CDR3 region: CSVAVSYEQYF. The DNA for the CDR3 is TGCAGCGTTGCCGTCTCCTACGAGCAGTACTTC.

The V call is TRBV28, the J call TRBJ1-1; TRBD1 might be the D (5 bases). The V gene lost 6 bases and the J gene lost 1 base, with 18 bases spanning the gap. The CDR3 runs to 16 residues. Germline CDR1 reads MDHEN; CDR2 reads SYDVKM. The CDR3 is CASRLNSGGTNTEAFF. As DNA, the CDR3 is TGTGCCAGCAGATTGAACTCCGGGGGGACGAACACTGAAGCTTTCTTT.

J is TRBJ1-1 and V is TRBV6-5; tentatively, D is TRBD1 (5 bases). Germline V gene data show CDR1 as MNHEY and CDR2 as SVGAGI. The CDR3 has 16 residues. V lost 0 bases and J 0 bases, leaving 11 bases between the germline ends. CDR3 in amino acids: CASSYSAGFMNTEAFF. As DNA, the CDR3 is TGTGCCAGCAGTTACTCCGCAGGGTTCATGAACACTGAAGCTTTCTTT.